Below are 32 T cell receptor beta chains sequenced from a single sample in a study of cytomegalovirus exposure and HLA in healthy donors. This PCR relied on a set of 60 Vbeta primers and 13 Jbeta primers. Some clones are missing from TCRdb's copy, which holds only in-frame ones; the method was immunoSEQ multiplex PCR. The sample has 150,000 to 200,000 clones, more than 75% seen once. Material: PBMCs. All receptors come from a woman under 40 in good health and CMV-seropositive.

The chain recombines TRBV11-2 with TRBJ2-1, with D perhaps matching TRBD2 (5 bases). The germline V gene encodes CDR1 SGHAT and CDR2 FQNNGV. Trimming left V 1 base short and J 0 bases short, with 16 bases between. CDR3 length: 18 amino acids. CDR3 DNA sequence: TGTGCCAGCAGCTTAGTATACCGTACTAGTTCCTCCTACAATGAGCAGTTCTTC. It yields the protein CASSLVYRTSSSYNEQFF. Based on the CDR3 plus reference TRBV11-2 and TRBJ2-1, the full variable domain is EAGVAQSPRYKIIEKRQSVAFWCNPISGHATLYWYQQILGQGPKLLIQFQNNGVVDDSQLPKDRFSAERLKGVDSTLKIQPAKLEDSAVYLCASSLVYRTSSSYNEQFFGPGTRLTVL.

The chain uses TRBV11-2 and TRBJ2-5, with TRBD1 identical over 7 bases. Looked up from germline, CDR1 is SGHAT and CDR2 is FQNNGV. The CDR3 totals 15 residues. V was clipped by 3 bases and J by 2 bases; unmatched bases: 6. The CDR3 is CASSFTWDSQETQYF. DNA for the CDR3: TGTGCCAGCAGCTTCACTTGGGACAGTCAAGAGACCCAGTACTTC.

The CDR3: CASSPYGFQETQYF. The CDR3 coding sequence is TGTGCCAGCAGCCCCTATGGTTTCCAAGAGACCCAGTACTTC. The V and J genes are TRBV7-6 and TRBJ2-5; D uncertain. CDR3 length: 14 amino acids. Germline V CDR1 and CDR2: SGHVS, FNYEAQ. V was pared by 5 bases and J by 1 base, with 11 bases between.

This sequence joins TRBV7-3 and TRBJ1-1; 7 bases line up with TRBD1. The CDR3 loop spans 14 amino acids. The junction had 3 bases not matched to a gene; V was cut back by 1 base and J by 4 bases. Germline CDR1 SGHTA, CDR2 FQGTGA. CDR3 protein: CASSLMGTATEAFF. In DNA form, the CDR3 reads TGTGCCAGCAGCTTAATGGGGACAGCCACTGAAGCTTTCTTT.

The genes are TRBV4-3 and TRBJ1-1; D unclear. CDR3 length equals 15 residues. Germline V gene sequence: CDR1 LGHNA, CDR2 YSLEER. V lost 3 bases and J 1 base, leaving 12 bases between the germline ends. The CDR3 DNA reads as TGCGCCAGCAGCCACTCCCTGGCGGAGAACACTGAAGCTTTCTTT. The encoded protein is CASSHSLAENTEAFF.

The J gene is TRBJ1-4, the V gene TRBV4-3; TRBD1 is a possible D gene (5 bases). The CDR3 loop spans 16 amino acids. CDR1 LGHNA and CDR2 YSLEER come from the germline V gene. V was shortened by 0 bases and J by 4 bases, with 12 bases between the two germline ends. CDR3 DNA sequence: TGCGCCAGCAGCCAAGAGGCGGGGCGGATTAATGAAAAACTGTTTTTT. This encodes CASSQEAGRINEKLFF.

This chain links TRBV19 with TRBJ1-4; no clear D gene. Trimming removed 4 bases from V and 6 bases from J, with 12 bases in between. This CDR3 spans 14 amino acids. CDR1 is LNHDA, CDR2 SQIVND, per germline (reference sequence). The CDR3 DNA reads TGTGCCAGTAGTAAGGGTACCGGGGATGAAAAACTGTTTTTT. As protein: CASSKGTGDEKLFF.

In DNA form, the CDR3 reads TGTGCCAGCAGCTTACAGACTACTCCGCAGGATACGCAGTATTTT. This codes for CASSLQTTPQDTQYF. The chain has TRBV7-2 and TRBJ2-3, with TRBD2 as a possible D gene (5 bases). Germline V gives CDR1 SGHTA, CDR2 FQGNSA. Trimming left V 2 bases short and J 6 bases short, with 15 bases between. The CDR3 loop spans 15 amino acids.

The chain joins TRBV29-1 to TRBJ2-1; 8 nucleotides align to TRBD2. Germline CDR1 reads SQVTM; CDR2 reads ANQGSEA. V lost 5 bases, J lost 0 bases, and 3 bases stayed unmatched. This CDR3 contains 14 residues. The CDR3 loop is CSVKRGSSYNEQFF. CDR3 coding DNA: TGCAGCGTTAAGCGGGGGAGCTCCTACAATGAGCAGTTCTTC.

The chain recombines TRBV5-1 with TRBJ2-2, with D perhaps matching TRBD2 (8 bases). Germline V gene data show CDR1 as SGHRS and CDR2 as YFSETQ. The CDR3 consists of 17 residues. The V and J ends lost 4 bases and 4 bases respectively, with 20 bases between them. CDR3: CASSPGGAGASTGELFF. For the CDR3, the DNA is TGCGCCAGCAGCCCAGGGGGAGCGGGGGCTTCCACCGGGGAGCTGTTTTTT. Together with reference TRBV5-1 and TRBJ2-2, the CDR3 gives the full variable domain: KAGVTQTPRYLIKTRGQQVTLSCSPISGHRSVSWYQQTPGQGLQFLFEYFSETQRNKGNFPGRFSGRQFSNSRSEMNVSTLELGDSALYLCASSPGGAGASTGELFFGEGSRLTVL.

A few counts support this clone. This chain connects TRBV2 to TRBJ2-7; 9 bases agree with TRBD1. Unmatched junction bases numbered 12, after V lost 2 bases and J lost 4 bases. Germline-derived CDR1 and CDR2 are SNHLY and FYNNEI. The CDR3 contains 17 residues. The CDR3 DNA reads as TGTGCCAGCAGTGAATTCCCCGCGGGACAGGGCATGTACGAGCAGTACTTC. It is translated as CASSEFPAGQGMYEQYF.

V and J are TRBV29-1 and TRBJ2-1; D ambiguous. V lost 7 bases and J lost 9, with 10 bases in between. CDR3 size: 10 residues. Germline loops: CDR1 SQVTM, CDR2 ANQGSEA. CDR3 sequence reads: CSAGEREQFF. The CDR3 DNA sequence: TGCAGCGCCGGAGAGCGTGAGCAGTTCTTC.

This sequence joins TRBV21-1 and TRBJ1-5; the D segment call TRBD1 is taken from the table without a DNA check. TRBV21-1 represents a pseudogene. This CDR3 spans 15 amino acids. CDR3 protein: CASSKRQGRNQPQHF. CDR3 bases: TGTGCCAGCAGCAAACGGCAGGGGCGCAATCAGCCCCAGCATTTT.

The rearrangement uses TRBV2 and TRBJ1-2, with a possible D match to TRBD1 (6 bases). CDR1 is SNHLY and CDR2 is FYNNEI in the germline V gene. The CDR3 covers 14 residues. V gave up 1 base and J gave up 7 bases, with 13 bases separating them. The CDR3 DNA reads TGTGCCAGCAGTGAAGGATGGGGGCGCATTGGCTACACCTTC. It translates to CASSEGWGRIGYTF.

This clone was observed once. The CDR3 DNA reads as TGTGCCAGCAGCGTCGGTCTAGCGGGGGTCGGGGGCACAGATACGCAGTATTTT. Translation gives CASSVGLAGVGGTDTQYF. V is TRBV11-2 and J is TRBJ2-3; TRBD2 agrees at 10 bases. This CDR3 spans 18 amino acids. Germline values: CDR1 SGHAT, CDR2 FQNNGV. V lost 5 bases to trimming and J lost 1 base; unmatched junction nucleotides: 12.

V and J are TRBV4-1 and TRBJ1-6; D is uncertain. The germline V gene encodes CDR1 MGHRA and CDR2 YSYEKL. This CDR3 has 17 residues. V lost 4 bases to trimming and J lost 0 bases, with 13 bases between them. This chain's CDR3 is CASSLLTRSSYNSPLHF. CDR3 DNA: TGCGCCAGCAGCCTCCTAACTCGGAGCTCCTATAATTCACCCCTCCACTTT.

The genes are TRBV28 and TRBJ2-4; 7 bases are shared with TRBD1. This CDR3 has 18 amino acids. Germline V gene sequence: CDR1 MDHEN, CDR2 SYDVKM. Unmatched junction bases numbered 14, after V lost 6 bases and J lost 0 bases. CDR3 nucleotide sequence: TGTGCCAGCAGGCCCACACTAGGGGGCGGGCTAGCCAAAAACATTCAGTACTTC. Translating it yields CASRPTLGGGLAKNIQYF.

CDR3 coding DNA: TGTGTCTCGGGGGGGTCCTACGAGCAGTACTTC. It codes for CVSGGSYEQYF. The chain recombines TRBV28 with TRBJ2-7, with TRBD2 matching 8 bases. CDR1 MDHEN and CDR2 SYDVKM come from the germline V gene. CDR3 length: 11 amino acids. The full variable domain, completed using reference TRBV28 and TRBJ2-7, is DVKVTQSSRYLVKRTGEKVFLECVQDMDHENMFWYRQDPGLGLRLIYFSYDVKMKEKGDIPEGYSVSREKKERFSLILESASTNQTSMYLCVSGGSYEQYFGPGTRLTVT.

The chain uses TRBV28 and TRBJ2-2, with a weak D call TRBD1 (5 bases). Germline values: CDR1 MDHEN, CDR2 SYDVKM. The CDR3 covers 16 residues. The V gene lost 6 bases and the J gene lost 1 base, with 15 bases spanning the gap. In DNA form, the CDR3 reads TGTGCCAGCAGCGCTAACCTTCAGGGGAACACCGGGGAGCTGTTTTTT. Protein sequence: CASSANLQGNTGELFF.

V gene TRBV2 combines with J gene TRBJ1-1, with 9 bases lining up with TRBD1. CDR1 is SNHLY and CDR2 is FYNNEI in the germline V gene. The CDR3 is 13 residues long. The junction had 2 bases not matched to a gene; V was cut back by 5 bases and J by 4 bases. This chain's CDR3 is CASSRQGGTEAFF. The CDR3 DNA sequence: TGTGCCAGCAGTCGACAGGGGGGCACTGAAGCTTTCTTT.

This clone was detected only a few times. The rearrangement joins TRBV6-5 to TRBJ2-2; 8 bases are shared with TRBD2. Germline CDR1 and CDR2: MNHEY and SVGAGI. With V trimmed by 6 bases and J by 4 bases, 7 bases remained unmatched. This CDR3 region has 15 residues. The CDR3 nucleotides are TGTGCCAGCAGATACGGGGGGGCGCTCACCGGGGAGCTGTTTTTT. Protein: CASRYGGALTGELFF.

CDR3 in amino acids: CASSVEHQDNEQFF. CDR3 nucleotides: TGTGCCAGCAGCGTAGAGCACCAGGACAATGAGCAGTTCTTC. J is TRBJ2-1 and V is TRBV9; no definite D call. Germline V gives CDR1 SGDLS, CDR2 YYNGEE. The CDR3 runs to 14 residues. V shed 0 bases and J shed 5 bases, with 9 bases lying between them.

In its sample, this clone was seen a few times. This chain joins TRBV13 and TRBJ1-1, with D perhaps matching TRBD1 (5 bases). The CDR3 length is 12 residues. From germline, CDR1 is PRHDT and CDR2 FYEKMQ (reference sequence). With 7 bases removed from V and 1 base from J, the gap between germline ends came to 7 bases. The CDR3 here is CASNGQNTEAFF. The CDR3 DNA reads TGTGCCAGCAATGGACAGAACACTGAAGCTTTCTTT.

This rearrangement joins TRBV4-1 to TRBJ2-2, with D unresolved. Germline CDR1 is MGHRA and CDR2 is YSYEKL. Deletions cut 8 bases from V and 5 bases from J, with 15 bases between. The CDR3 is 14 amino acids. Here the CDR3 reads CASRRLLRTGELFF. The CDR3 nucleotides read TGCGCCAGCCGCAGATTGTTGAGGACCGGGGAGCTGTTTTTT.

V usage is TRBV5-1 and J usage is TRBJ1-1; the D gene is possibly TRBD1 (5 bases). V lost 7 bases, J lost 2 bases, and 12 bases lay in between. The length of the CDR3 is 13 residues. Germline CDR1 reads SGHRS; CDR2 reads YFSETQ. The CDR3 sequence is CASGAKANTEAFF. CDR3 bases: TGCGCCAGCGGGGCCAAGGCTAACACTGAAGCTTTCTTT. The variable domain in full, completed from reference TRBV5-1 and TRBJ1-1, reads KAGVTQTPRYLIKTRGQQVTLSCSPISGHRSVSWYQQTPGQGLQFLFEYFSETQRNKGNFPGRFSGRQFSNSRSEMNVSTLELGDSALYLCASGAKANTEAFFGQGTRLTVV.

J is TRBJ2-7 and V is TRBV29-1, with a tentative D call TRBD1 (5 bases). The V end lost 6 bases, the J end lost 3 bases, and 15 bases lay between the germline ends. CDR3 size: 13 residues. Per the germline V gene, CDR1 is SQVTM and CDR2 is ANQGSEA. CDR3 in amino acids: CSVHTGVDYEQYF. The CDR3 DNA sequence: TGCAGCGTGCACACAGGCGTAGACTACGAGCAGTACTTC.

The chain is built from TRBV5-4 and TRBJ1-2; 7 nucleotides line up with TRBD1. Trimming cost V 4 bases and J 8 bases; bases outside gene matches: 17. The CDR3 loop spans 16 amino acids. Germline CDR1 is SGHNT and CDR2 is YYREEE (reference sequence). The CDR3 DNA follows: TGTGCCAGCAGCCCGGGACAGACCGCTCGATCGGGGGGCTACACCTTC. It yields the protein CASSPGQTARSGGYTF.

The J gene is TRBJ2-1, the V gene TRBV19, with TRBD1 as a possible D gene (6 bases). The V gene lost 1 base and the J gene lost 7 bases, with 11 bases spanning the gap. The CDR3 consists of 14 residues. CDR1 and CDR2 from the germline V gene are LNHDA and SQIVND (reference sequence). The CDR3 bases are TGTGCCAGTAGTATAGTACACAGGGATAATGAGCAGTTCTTC. As protein: CASSIVHRDNEQFF.

The table lists this clone with a few counts. The chain joins TRBV29-1 to TRBJ2-1, with TRBD1 matching 9 bases. The CDR3 is 12 amino acids. Looked up from germline, CDR1 is SQVTM and CDR2 is ANQGSEA. V gave up 3 bases and J gave up 8 bases; unmatched junction bases: 2. The CDR3 sequence: CSVEGQGYEQFF. CDR3 DNA: TGCAGCGTTGAGGGACAGGGCTATGAGCAGTTCTTC.

The chain employs TRBV27 and TRBJ2-2; D might be TRBD2 (5 bases). Germline V CDR1 and CDR2: MNHEY, SMNVEV (reference sequence). The CDR3 loop spans 15 amino acids. V lost 9 bases to trimming and J lost 3 bases, with 17 bases between them. The CDR3 reads CARPGGGLYTGELFF. CDR3 nucleotide sequence: TGTGCCAGGCCAGGAGGCGGGCTTTACACCGGGGAGCTGTTTTTT.

This clone was found once. This chain connects TRBV27 to TRBJ2-2, with 7 bases that match TRBD2. The junction had 11 bases not matched to a gene; V was cut back by 5 bases and J by 5 bases. The CDR3 spans 16 residues. Germline V lookup: CDR1 MNHEY, CDR2 SMNVEV (reference sequence). CDR3 residues: CASSTARTRWTGELFF. For the CDR3, the DNA is TGTGCCAGCAGTACGGCCCGGACTAGATGGACCGGGGAGCTGTTTTTT.

The chain recombines TRBV13 with TRBJ1-6; 8 bases align to TRBD1. J gave up 0 bases and V 6 bases, and 13 bases lay outside the gene matches. CDR1 and CDR2 from the germline V gene are PRHDT and FYEKMQ (reference sequence). The CDR3 runs to 19 residues. The CDR3 nucleotides read TGTGCCAGCAGGGACGAAACTCGGACAGGGAGCTCCTATAATTCACCCCTCCACTTT. This sequence encodes CASRDETRTGSSYNSPLHF.